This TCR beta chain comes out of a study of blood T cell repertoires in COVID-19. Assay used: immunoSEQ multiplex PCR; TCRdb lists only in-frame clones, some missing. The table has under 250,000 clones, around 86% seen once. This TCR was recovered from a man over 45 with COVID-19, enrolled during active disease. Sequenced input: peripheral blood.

The DNA for the CDR3 is TGTGCCAGCACCGCAGACGGCAGGGGGCCTACTAATGAAAAACTGTTTTTT. Translating gives CASTADGRGPTNEKLFF. The V call is TRBV5-4, the J call TRBJ1-4; 8 bases are shared with TRBD1. Trimming took 6 bases from V and 2 from J; bases not matched to a gene: 12. CDR1 and CDR2 from the germline V gene are SGHNT and YYREEE (reference sequence). This CDR3 is 17 amino acids long.